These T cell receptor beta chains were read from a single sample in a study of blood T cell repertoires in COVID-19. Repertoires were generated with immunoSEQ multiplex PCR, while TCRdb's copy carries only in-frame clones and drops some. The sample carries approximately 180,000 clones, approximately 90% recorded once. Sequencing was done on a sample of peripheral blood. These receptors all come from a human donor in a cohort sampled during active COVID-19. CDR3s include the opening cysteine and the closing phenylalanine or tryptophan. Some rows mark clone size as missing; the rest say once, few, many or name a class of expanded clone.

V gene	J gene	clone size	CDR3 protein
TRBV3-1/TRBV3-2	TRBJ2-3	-	CASSRRKSQGADTQYF
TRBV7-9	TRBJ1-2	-	CASSPTRTGLDGYTF
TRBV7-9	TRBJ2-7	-	CASSLAHTGYEQYF
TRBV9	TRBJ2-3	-	CASSGGTRPHTDTQYF
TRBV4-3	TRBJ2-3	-	CASSQESLTDTQYF
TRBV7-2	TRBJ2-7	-	CASSLAGTNTIYEQYF
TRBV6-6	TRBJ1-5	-	CASSSGTEYSNQPQHF
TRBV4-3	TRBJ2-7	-	CASSRELTYEQYF
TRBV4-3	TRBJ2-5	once	CASSQVRRTPETQYF
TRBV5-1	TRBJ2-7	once	CASGQGDDEQYF
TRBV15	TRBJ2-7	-	CATSRVAGAWDEQYF
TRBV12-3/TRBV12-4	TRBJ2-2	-	CASSSTTRGELFF
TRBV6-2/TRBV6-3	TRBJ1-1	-	CASSLYYRGMNTEAFF
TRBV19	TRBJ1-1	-	CASSMIGGNTEAFF
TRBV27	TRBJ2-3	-	CASSGSTDTQYF
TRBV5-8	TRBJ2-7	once	CASSEGQYYEQYF
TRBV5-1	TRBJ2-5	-	CASSSGQGLQETQYF